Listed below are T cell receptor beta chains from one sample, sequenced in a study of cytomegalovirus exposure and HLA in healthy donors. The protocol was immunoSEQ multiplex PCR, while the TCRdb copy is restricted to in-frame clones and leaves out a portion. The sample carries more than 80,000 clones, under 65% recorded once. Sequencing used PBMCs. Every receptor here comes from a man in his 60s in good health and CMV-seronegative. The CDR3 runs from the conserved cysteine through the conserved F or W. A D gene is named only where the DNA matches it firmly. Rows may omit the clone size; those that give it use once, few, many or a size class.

TGTGCCAGCAGTGAACGGGGGTCCGGTCAGCCCCAGCATTTT CASSERGSGQPQHF TRBJ1-5 NA NA TRBV6-4
TGCGCCAGCAGCCGGAACAGACAGGGGGGTTCTGAAAACACCATATATTTT CASSRNRQGGSENTIYF TRBJ1-3 once TRBD1 TRBV5-1
TGTGCCAGCAGTGTTCATGGCGGAACGAACACCGGGGAGCTGTTTTTT CASSVHGGTNTGELFF TRBJ2-2 NA NA TRBV2
TGCGCCAGCAGCTTGGGGGAGACCCTTAGCACAGATACGCAGTATTTT CASSLGETLSTDTQYF TRBJ2-3 NA NA TRBV5-1
TGTGCCACCAAGCCTAGCGGCATGGGCTCCAGGGAGACCCAGTACTTC CATKPSGMGSRETQYF TRBJ2-5 few TRBD2 TRBV15
TGTGCCAGCAGTACAGGGCTCCTGACCACTGAAGCTTTCTTT CASSTGLLTTEAFF TRBJ1-1 NA NA TRBV6-5
TGTGCCAGCAGCCAAGATAGTGGCGGGGGCAATGAGCAGTTCTTC CASSQDSGGGNEQFF TRBJ2-1 NA TRBD2 TRBV4-2
TGTGCCAGCAGTTATGTGTCTAACTATGGCTACACCTTC CASSYVSNYGYTF TRBJ1-2 few NA TRBV6-1
TGTGCCAGCAGCAAATGGTCTATGGGCAAAATCAATGAGCAGTTCTTC CASSKWSMGKINEQFF TRBJ2-1 few NA TRBV21-1
TGTGCCAGCAGTGAGACCGGGGGTGGCACAGATACGCAGTATTTT CASSETGGGTDTQYF TRBJ2-3 few NA TRBV6-4
TGTGCCTGGAGTGGGAGTAGCGGGAGGGTAAGCTCCTACAATGAGCAGTTCTTC CAWSGSSGRVSSYNEQFF TRBJ2-1 NA TRBD2 TRBV30
TGTGCCAGCAGTGAAGCGCTTCCGAGACAGAAATACAATGAGCAGTTCTTC CASSEALPRQKYNEQFF TRBJ2-1 NA NA TRBV2
TGTGCCAGCTCACTAGGAGTGACCGGGGAGCTGTTTTTT CASSLGVTGELFF TRBJ2-2 NA NA TRBV18
TGTGCCAGCAGCTTAGTGAAGAGCTCCTACGAGCAGTACTTC CASSLVKSSYEQYF TRBJ2-7 few NA TRBV11-2
TGTGCCAGCAGTTACCCACCTAACGATACGCAGTATTTT CASSYPPNDTQYF TRBJ2-3 NA NA TRBV6-6
TGTGCCAGCAGTTACTCGAGACTCTGCCTAGCGGGGGTTGAGCAGTTCTTC CASSYSRLCLAGVEQFF TRBJ2-1 NA TRBD2 TRBV6-8
TGTGCCAGCTCACCAGTACCGAGTGAGACCCAGTACTTC CASSPVPSETQYF TRBJ2-5 few NA TRBV18
TGTGCCAGCAGCGTAGATCAGGGGCCGAGGGAAAAACTGTTTTTT CASSVDQGPREKLFF TRBJ1-4 once NA TRBV9
TGCGCCAGCAGCTTTAATGTGGATACGCAGTATTTT CASSFNVDTQYF TRBJ2-3 NA NA TRBV5-1